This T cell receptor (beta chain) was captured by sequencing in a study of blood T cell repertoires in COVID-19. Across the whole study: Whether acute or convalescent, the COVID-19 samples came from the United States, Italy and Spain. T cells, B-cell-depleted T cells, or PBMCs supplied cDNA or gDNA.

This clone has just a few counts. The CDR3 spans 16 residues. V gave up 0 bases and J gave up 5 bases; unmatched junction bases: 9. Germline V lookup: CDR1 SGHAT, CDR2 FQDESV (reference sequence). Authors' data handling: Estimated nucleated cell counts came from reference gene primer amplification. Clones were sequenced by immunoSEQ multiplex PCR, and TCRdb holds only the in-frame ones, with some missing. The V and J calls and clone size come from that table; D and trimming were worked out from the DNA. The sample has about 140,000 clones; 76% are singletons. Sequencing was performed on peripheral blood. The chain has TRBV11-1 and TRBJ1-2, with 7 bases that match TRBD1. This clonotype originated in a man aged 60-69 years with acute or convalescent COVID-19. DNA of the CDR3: TGTGCCAGCAGCTTAGCGTCCGGGACAGCTTCTTATGGCTACACCTTC. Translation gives CASSLASGTASYGYTF.